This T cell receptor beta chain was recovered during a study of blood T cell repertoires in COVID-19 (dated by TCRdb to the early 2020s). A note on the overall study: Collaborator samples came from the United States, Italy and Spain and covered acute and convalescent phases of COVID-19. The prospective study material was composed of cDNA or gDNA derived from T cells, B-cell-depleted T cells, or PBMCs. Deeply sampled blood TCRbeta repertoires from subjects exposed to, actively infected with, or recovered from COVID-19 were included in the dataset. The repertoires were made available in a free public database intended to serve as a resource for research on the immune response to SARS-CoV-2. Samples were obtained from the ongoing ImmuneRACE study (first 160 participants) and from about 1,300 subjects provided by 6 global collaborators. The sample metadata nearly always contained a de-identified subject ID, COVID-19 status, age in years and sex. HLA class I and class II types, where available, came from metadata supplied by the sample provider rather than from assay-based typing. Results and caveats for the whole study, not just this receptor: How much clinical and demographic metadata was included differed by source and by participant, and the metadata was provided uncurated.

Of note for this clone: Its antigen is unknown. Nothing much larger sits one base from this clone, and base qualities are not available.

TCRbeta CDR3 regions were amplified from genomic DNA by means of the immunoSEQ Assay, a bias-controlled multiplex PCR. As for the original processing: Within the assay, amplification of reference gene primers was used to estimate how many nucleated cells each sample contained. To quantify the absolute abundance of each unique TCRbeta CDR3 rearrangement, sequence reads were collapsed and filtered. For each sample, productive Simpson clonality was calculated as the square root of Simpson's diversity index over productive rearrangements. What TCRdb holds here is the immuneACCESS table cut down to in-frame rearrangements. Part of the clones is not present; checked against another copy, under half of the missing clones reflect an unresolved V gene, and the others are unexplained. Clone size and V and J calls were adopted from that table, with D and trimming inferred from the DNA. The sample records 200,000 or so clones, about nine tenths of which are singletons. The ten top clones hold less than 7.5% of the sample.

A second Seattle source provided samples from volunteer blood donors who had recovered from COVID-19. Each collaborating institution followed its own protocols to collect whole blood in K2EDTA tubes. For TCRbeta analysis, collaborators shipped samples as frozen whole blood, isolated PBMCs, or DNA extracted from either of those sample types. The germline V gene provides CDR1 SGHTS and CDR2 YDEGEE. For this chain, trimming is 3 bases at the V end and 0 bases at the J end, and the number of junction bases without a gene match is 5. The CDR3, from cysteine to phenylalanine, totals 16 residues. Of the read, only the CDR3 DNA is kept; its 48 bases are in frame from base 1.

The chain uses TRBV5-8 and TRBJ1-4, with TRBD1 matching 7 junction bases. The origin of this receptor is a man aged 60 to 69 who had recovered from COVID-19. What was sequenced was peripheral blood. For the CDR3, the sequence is CASSWGQIATNEKLFF. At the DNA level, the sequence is TGTGCCAGCAGCTGGGGACAGATCGCAACTAATGAAAAACTGTTTTTT.